Below are 8 T cell receptor beta chains sequenced from a single sample in a study of breast tumors, draining lymph nodes, adjacent tissues. TCRdb processed the multiplex PCR reads anew with MiXCR; each CDR3 protein has one entry. The table includes under 45,000 distinct CDR3 sequences, roughly 32% detected once. Sequencing was carried out using breast tumor tissue. The receptors shown here come from a female donor with breast cancer. Some clones in this sample may be carry-over from other donors' samples.

Many counts were recorded for this clonotype. V is TRBV6-1 and J is TRBJ2-7; no definite D call. The germline V and J ends were trimmed by 6 bases and 3 bases, with 9 bases remaining between them. Germline V gene lookup returns CDR1 MNHNS and CDR2 SASEGT. The CDR3 is 12 residues long. CDR3 in amino acids: CASSITDYEQYF. CDR3 in DNA: TGTGCCAGCAGCATCACGGACTACGAGCAGTACTTC.

This clonotype was picked up many times. The chain employs TRBV7-3 and TRBJ2-6; TRBD1 or TRBD2 may be the D gene (5 bases each). Germline-derived CDR1 and CDR2 are SGHTA and FQGTGA. The CDR3 covers 18 residues. Trimming took 4 bases from V and 1 from J, leaving 17 bases between them. CDR3 amino acids: CASSWGPVGISGANVLTF. CDR3 nucleotide sequence: TGTGCCAGCAGCTGGGGACCCGTCGGAATTTCTGGGGCCAACGTCCTGACTTTC.

The chain couples TRBV12-3 or TRBV12-4 to TRBJ2-3; D ambiguous. The CDR3 consists of 14 residues. V gave up 6 bases and J gave up 0 bases, with 10 bases separating them. CDR3 amino acids: CASRPFSSTDTQYF. The CDR3 DNA is TGTGCCAGCAGGCCGTTCTCTAGCACAGATACGCAGTATTTT.

There are many counts of this clonotype. This chain connects TRBV29-1 to TRBJ2-5; TRBD2 is a possible D gene (6 bases). Germline V gene data show CDR1 as SQVTM and CDR2 as ANQGSEA. Trimming pared 7 bases from V and 1 base from J, leaving 7 bases between. The CDR3 is 11 residues long. CDR3 DNA sequence: TGCAGCGGGGAGGTCCAAGAGACCCAGTACTTC. Its translation is CSGEVQETQYF.

The gene calls are TRBV12-3 or TRBV12-4 and TRBJ2-5, with 8 bases that match TRBD1. Losses at the gene ends were 5 bases for V and 4 bases for J; bases not matched to a gene: 6. The CDR3 has 14 residues. The CDR3, as DNA: TGTGCCAGCAGTCAATCAGGGGGCCCAGAGACCCAGTACTTC. This sequence encodes CASSQSGGPETQYF.

J is TRBJ1-2 and V is TRBV3-1, with D perhaps matching TRBD1 (5 bases). The length of the CDR3 is 13 residues. Trimming removed 3 bases from V and 8 bases from J, with 13 bases in between. Germline-derived CDR1 and CDR2 are LGHDT and YNNKEL (reference sequence). CDR3 in amino acids: CASSHGGSGGYTF. Here the CDR3 DNA reads TGTGCCAGCAGCCATGGGGGGAGTGGAGGCTACACCTTC. Combining the CDR3 with reference TRBV3-1 and TRBJ1-2 gives the whole variable domain DTAVSQTPKYLVTQMGNDKSIKCEQNLGHDTMYWYKQDSKKFLKIMFSYNNKELIINETVPNRFSPKSPDKAHLNLHINSLELGDSAVYFCASSHGGSGGYTFGSGTRLTVV.

Many counts were recorded for this clonotype. The V gene is TRBV4-1, the J gene TRBJ2-4; D might be TRBD1 or TRBD2, each matching 5 bases. The CDR3 sequence is 16 residues long. The ends were cut back, 4 bases at V and 2 bases at J, with 15 bases in the middle. Germline CDR1 is MGHRA and CDR2 is YSYEKL. Written as DNA, the CDR3 is TGCGCCAGCAGCCCCAGACAAGAGGGGACCAAAAACATTCAGTACTTC. The encoded protein is CASSPRQEGTKNIQYF.

This clonotype was picked up one time. The V gene is TRBV18, the J gene TRBJ2-7; 14 positions match TRBD2. Germline CDR1 is KGHSH and CDR2 is LQKENI. J lost 5 bases, V lost 5 bases, and 8 bases had no gene match. There are 16 residues in the CDR3. The CDR3: CASSSGTSGSYDEQYF. CDR3 DNA: TGTGCCAGCTCATCCGGGACTAGCGGGAGTTACGACGAGCAGTACTTC.